Listed here are 21 T cell receptor beta chains from one sample, sequenced in a study. TCRdb re-called the RT-PCR reads with MiXCR, one entry per CDR3 protein. The table has around 700,000 distinct CDR3 sequences, 12% to 15% seen once; the top ten hold 3.6%. Sequencing used memory CD4+ T cells from blood. The source is a female donor in good health, serving as a healthy control.

This clonotype was detected ten times or more. This chain links TRBV20-1 with TRBJ2-5, with D unresolved. Per germline, CDR1 DFQATT and CDR2 SNEGSKA (reference sequence). There are 12 residues in the CDR3. V was clipped by 6 bases and J by 2 bases, with 10 bases between them. CDR3 coding DNA: TGCAGTGCAATCGAATGGCAAGAGACCCAGTACTTC. Protein sequence: CSAIEWQETQYF.

This clonotype has a count of ten or more. The chain has TRBV27 and TRBJ2-1; 9 bases line up with TRBD1. Trimming at V came to 5 bases and at J to 6 bases, leaving 8 bases not matched to a gene. Germline V gene sequence: CDR1 MNHEY, CDR2 SMNVEV (reference sequence). The length of the CDR3 is 15 residues. For the CDR3, the DNA is TGTGCCAGCAGTCAAGGACAGGGGTCTTCCAATGAGCAGTTCTTC. Translation: CASSQGQGSSNEQFF.

The V call is TRBV20-1, the J call TRBJ2-7; D is possibly TRBD2 (6 bases). The CDR3 runs to 11 residues. V was clipped by 6 bases and J by 3 bases, with 9 bases between them. Per germline, CDR1 DFQATT and CDR2 SNEGSKA (reference sequence). CDR3 coding DNA: TGCAGTGCGCGGCGGGACTACGAGCAGTACTTC. It codes for CSARRDYEQYF.

This clonotype was detected ten times or more. This chain connects TRBV20-1 to TRBJ1-5, with 7 positions matching TRBD1. Germline V gene sequence: CDR1 DFQATT, CDR2 SNEGSKA (reference sequence). The V segment lost 2 bases and the J segment 6 bases; nucleotides outside the gene matches: 4. The CDR3 sequence is 13 residues long. CDR3: CSARTTGSQPQHF. In DNA form, the CDR3 reads TGCAGTGCTAGAACGACAGGGAGTCAGCCCCAGCATTTT.

There are a few counts of this clonotype. The chain carries TRBV20-1 and TRBJ2-3, with 7 bases identical to TRBD2. The CDR3 is made up of 14 amino acids. CDR1 is DFQATT, CDR2 SNEGSKA, per germline (reference sequence). Trimming cost V 0 bases and J 6 bases; bases outside gene matches: 6. In nucleotides, the CDR3 is TGCAGTGCTAGAGAGACAATACTAGCGGATACGCAGTATTTT. Translated: CSARETILADTQYF.

There are a few counts of this clonotype. The rearrangement uses TRBV12-3 or TRBV12-4 and TRBJ2-4, with 8 positions matching TRBD2. The CDR3 is 14 residues long. CDR3 residues: CASTRGGAKNIQYF. The DNA for the CDR3 is TGTGCATCAACCCGGGGGGGGGCCAAAAACATTCAGTACTTC.

This sequence joins TRBV20-1 and TRBJ2-1; D ambiguous. This CDR3 region has 14 residues. The germline CDR1 and CDR2 sequences are DFQATT and SNEGSKA (reference sequence). Trimming cost V 2 bases and J 5 bases, with 13 bases left between them. CDR3 nucleotide sequence: TGCAGTGCTAGACCTTGGACGGCTGACAATGAGCAGTTCTTC. Residues: CSARPWTADNEQFF.

The chain links TRBV5-6 to TRBJ2-1; 8 nucleotides agree with TRBD1. This CDR3 has 14 amino acids. CDR1 and CDR2 (germline): SGHDT, YYEEEE. V lost 5 bases to trimming and J lost 8 bases; unmatched junction nucleotides: 9. Here the CDR3 DNA reads TGTGCCAGCAGGAGGACAGGGATGAACGATGAGCAGTTCTTC. Protein: CASRRTGMNDEQFF.

Only a few counts were recorded for this clonotype. The chain carries TRBV20-1 and TRBJ1-4; 8 nucleotides match TRBD1. The germline V gene encodes CDR1 DFQATT and CDR2 SNEGSKA (reference sequence). V was pared by 6 bases and J by 4 bases, with 7 bases of the junction left unmatched. The CDR3 loop spans 14 amino acids. DNA of the CDR3: TGCAGTGCCAGTCCGGGACAGGTTAATGAAAAACTGTTTTTT. Its protein is CSASPGQVNEKLFF.

The J gene is TRBJ2-3, the V gene TRBV5-1; the match to TRBD2 covers 16 bases. From germline, CDR1 is SGHRS and CDR2 YFSETQ. J lost 4 bases, V lost 4 bases, and 9 bases had no gene match. This CDR3 is built from 18 residues. CDR3 coding DNA: TGCGCCAGCAGCCGGGGACTAGCGGGAGGGCTGATGGCAGATACGCAGTATTTT. It codes for CASSRGLAGGLMADTQYF.

This clonotype appeared many times. V gene TRBV5-6 combines with J gene TRBJ1-1; D call uncertain. V was trimmed by 0 bases and J by 0 bases, leaving 9 bases between them. Germline values: CDR1 SGHDT, CDR2 YYEEEE. The CDR3 extends over 15 amino acids. CDR3 region: CASSLEELVNTEAFF. CDR3 DNA sequence: TGTGCCAGCAGCTTGGAGGAGCTAGTGAACACTGAAGCTTTCTTT.

Ten or more counts support this clonotype. The rearrangement uses TRBV4-2 and TRBJ1-2; possible D gene TRBD1, 5 bases. In germline, CDR1 is LGHNA, CDR2 YNFKEQ. This CDR3 contains 15 residues. Trimming took 0 bases from V and 7 from J, leaving 15 bases between them. CDR3 nucleotide sequence: TGTGCCAGCAGCCAAGATGCGGCGGGGCGACGTGGCTACACCTTC. Its translation: CASSQDAAGRRGYTF.

V gene TRBV29-1 combines with J gene TRBJ1-1; 7 bases match TRBD1. Germline assignment: CDR1 SQVTM and CDR2 ANQGSEA. V shed 0 bases and J 4 bases; nucleotides not matched to a gene: 8. CDR3 length: 15 residues. This chain's CDR3 is CSVEDPVRGSTEAFF. The CDR3 coding sequence is TGCAGCGTTGAAGATCCAGTCAGGGGGAGCACTGAAGCTTTCTTT. Full variable domain (missing parts from reference TRBV29-1 and TRBJ1-1): SAVISQKPSRDICQRGTSLTIQCQVDSQVTMMFWYRQQPGQSLTLIATANQGSEATYESGFVIDKFPISRPNLTFSTLTVSNMSPEDSSIYLCSVEDPVRGSTEAFFGQGTRLTVV.

This clonotype appeared a few times. The chain recombines TRBV5-1 with TRBJ1-1; TRBD1 aligns across 8 bases. Germline V CDR1 and CDR2: SGHRS, YFSETQ. V lost 4 bases, J lost 5 bases, and 10 bases stayed unmatched. The CDR3 totals 15 residues. The CDR3 is CASSRGAGGMTEAFF. The CDR3 nucleotides are TGCGCCAGCAGCCGAGGGGCAGGGGGCATGACTGAAGCTTTCTTT.

In this sample, this clonotype turned up a few times. The chain employs TRBV19 and TRBJ2-1, with D unclear. The CDR3 loop spans 13 amino acids. CDR1 is LNHDA and CDR2 is SQIVND in the germline V gene (reference sequence). Trimming took off 5 bases at V and 12 bases at J, with 17 bases between the two ends. The chain's CDR3 is CASSSTTPVSQFF. The CDR3 DNA follows: TGTGCCAGTAGTTCCACGACGCCGGTCTCGCAGTTCTTC. Complete variable domain (other parts from reference TRBV19 and TRBJ2-1): DGGITQSPKYLFRKEGQNVTLSCEQNLNHDAMYWYRQDPGQGLRLIYYSQIVNDFQKGDIAEGYSVSREKKESFPLTVTSAQKNPTAFYLCASSSTTPVSQFFGPGTRLTVL.

This clonotype was observed many times. This sequence joins TRBV5-6 and TRBJ2-1, with TRBD1 as a possible D gene (5 bases). Germline V gene lookup returns CDR1 SGHDT and CDR2 YYEEEE. V gave up 2 bases and J gave up 8 bases, with 14 bases separating them. This CDR3 has 14 residues. CDR3 in amino acids: CASSFSPKGDEQFF. CDR3 DNA: TGTGCCAGCAGCTTTTCGCCGAAAGGGGATGAGCAGTTCTTC.

In its sample, this clonotype was seen many times. CDR3 nucleotides: TGCAGCGCCGGCCCGGAGGGCTCATCTTCGGGGTCCTACGAGCAGTACTTC. It codes for CSAGPEGSSSGSYEQYF. V gene TRBV29-1 combines with J gene TRBJ2-7; D is possibly TRBD2 (6 bases). The V and J ends lost 7 bases and 1 base respectively, with 26 bases between them. Germline assignment: CDR1 SQVTM and CDR2 ANQGSEA. The CDR3 has 17 amino acids.

This clonotype has just a few counts. This rearrangement joins TRBV7-2 to TRBJ2-1; no firm D call. The CDR3 is made up of 18 amino acids. V lost 5 bases and J lost 6, with 26 bases in between. CDR1 is SGHTA and CDR2 is FQGNSA in the germline V gene. The CDR3 spells CASSLHYGPSTTRNEQFF. The CDR3 nucleotides are TGTGCCAGCAGCCTACATTATGGGCCATCCACAACGCGCAATGAGCAGTTCTTC.

This clonotype was seen only once. This chain joins TRBV11-2 and TRBJ2-1, with TRBD2 identical over 8 bases. The length of the CDR3 is 17 residues. Germline V gene sequence: CDR1 SGHAT, CDR2 FQNNGV. The J segment lost 4 bases and the V segment lost 0 bases, leaving 8 bases of the junction unmatched. CDR3: CASSLDHSSGSYNEQFF. The CDR3 region has the DNA TGTGCCAGCAGCTTAGATCACTCTAGCGGGTCATACAATGAGCAGTTCTTC.

The V call is TRBV29-1, the J call TRBJ2-3, with 8 bases fitting TRBD2. The V and J ends lost 4 bases and 1 base, in that order; junction bases with no gene match: 10. The CDR3 spans 16 residues. The germline CDR1 and CDR2 sequences are SQVTM and ANQGSEA. In nucleotides, the CDR3 is TGCAGCGTTGGGGCCACGGGGGGGGCCGGCACAGATACGCAGTATTTT. The encoded protein is CSVGATGGAGTDTQYF.

This clonotype was detected a few times. This chain connects TRBV28 to TRBJ1-2; 11 bases map to TRBD1. J gave up 4 bases and V 5 bases, and 6 bases lay outside the gene matches. Germline V gives CDR1 MDHEN, CDR2 SYDVKM. The length of the CDR3 is 15 residues. The CDR3 region is CASSPRTGGFYGYTF. CDR3 in DNA: TGTGCCAGCAGTCCTCGGACAGGGGGCTTCTATGGCTACACCTTC.